One sample yielded the 18 T cell receptor beta chains listed below, sequenced in a study of blood T cell repertoires in COVID-19 (dated by TCRdb to the early 2020s). The receptor library was made with the immunoSEQ multiplex PCR assay. Imported from immuneACCESS, the table was reduced by TCRdb to in-frame sequences with V and J called. These copies leave out some clones; in studies compared against another copy, an unresolved V gene accounts for under half, and the cause of the remainder is not known. The sample table lists about 160,000 clones, roughly 90% of them with a count of one. Approximately 3% of the sample goes to the ten largest clones. Input material: peripheral blood. These receptors came from a man between 60 and 75 years old with acute or convalescent COVID-19.

This rearrangement joins TRBV7-3 to TRBJ2-1, with 14 positions matching TRBD2. Germline V gene data show CDR1 as SGHTA and CDR2 as FQGTGA. The CDR3 runs to 15 residues. V lost 3 bases and J lost 8; bases outside the gene matches: 3. The CDR3 sequence is CASSLTSGGVDEQFF. The CDR3 region has the DNA TGTGCCAGCAGCTTGACTAGCGGGGGGGTAGATGAGCAGTTCTTC.

The rearrangement uses TRBV5-6 and TRBJ1-2; maybe TRBD1 (5 bases). Trimming shortened V by 2 bases and J by 3 bases, and 14 bases separated the two germline ends. Germline V gene sequence: CDR1 SGHDT, CDR2 YYEEEE. The CDR3 runs to 15 residues. CDR3 loop: CASSFNRPGDYGYTF. CDR3 nucleotides: TGTGCCAGCAGCTTTAATCGGCCGGGGGACTATGGCTACACCTTC.

The chain recombines TRBV24-1 with TRBJ1-2; no definite D call. The CDR3 is 15 residues long. CDR1 is KGHDR and CDR2 is SFDVKD in the germline V gene. Between the trimmed V and J ends, which lost 3 bases and 8 bases, there was a span of 18 bases. The CDR3 DNA follows: TGTGCCACCAGTGATCCTGACACTTTCCCGGGAGGCTACACCTTC. Its translation is CATSDPDTFPGGYTF.

This chain joins TRBV6-6 and TRBJ1-2, with 7 bases identical to TRBD1. Germline V lookup: CDR1 MNHNY, CDR2 SVGAGI (reference sequence). Trimming cost V 5 bases and J 7 bases; bases outside gene matches: 10. The CDR3 sequence is 14 residues long. The CDR3 loop reads CASSTLPGTVGYTF. The DNA for the CDR3 is TGTGCCAGCAGTACACTTCCCGGGACAGTTGGCTACACCTTC.

Only a few counts were recorded for this clone. This chain links TRBV4-1 with TRBJ2-1; 11 bases agree with TRBD1. Trimming at V came to 4 bases and at J to 9 bases, leaving 8 bases not matched to a gene. Germline V gene lookup returns CDR1 MGHRA and CDR2 YSYEKL. The CDR3 loop spans 15 amino acids. CDR3 loop: CASSLGTGGIGEQFF. CDR3 nucleotides: TGCGCCAGCAGCCTCGGGACAGGGGGTATAGGTGAGCAGTTCTTC.

The chain joins TRBV9 to TRBJ2-3, with 8 bases lining up with TRBD1. The CDR3 runs to 16 residues. J lost 6 bases, V lost 0 bases, and 9 bases had no gene match. Germline V gene lookup returns CDR1 SGDLS and CDR2 YYNGEE. CDR3 DNA: TGTGCCAGCAGCGTAGCTAGGACAGGGCAATCGGATACGCAGTATTTT. Translation: CASSVARTGQSDTQYF.

The chain joins TRBV19 to TRBJ1-5, with TRBD1 identical over 7 bases. Germline V gene lookup returns CDR1 LNHDA and CDR2 SQIVND (reference sequence). This CDR3 contains 14 residues. Germline trimming cut 5 bases from V and 7 bases from J; bases unmatched to any gene: 8. As DNA, the CDR3 is TGTGCCAGTAGTTCAAGGGGGCGAGACCAGCCCCAGCATTTT. The encoded protein is CASSSRGRDQPQHF. Drawing the rest from reference TRBV19 and TRBJ1-5, the complete variable domain is DGGITQSPKYLFRKEGQNVTLSCEQNLNHDAMYWYRQDPGQGLRLIYYSQIVNDFQKGDIAEGYSVSREKKESFPLTVTSAQKNPTAFYLCASSSRGRDQPQHFGDGTRLSIL.

CDR3 protein: CASSLGDNPPGGYTF. CDR3 DNA: TGTGCCAGCAGCTTGGGGGACAACCCACCCGGAGGCTACACCTTC. The chain recombines TRBV5-4 with TRBJ1-2, with D possibly matching TRBD1 (6 bases). Germline loops: CDR1 SGHNT, CDR2 YYREEE (reference sequence). CDR3 size: 15 residues. Trimming removed 0 bases from V and 8 bases from J, with 17 bases in between. The full variable domain, in which reference TRBV5-4 and TRBJ1-2 provide the parts outside the CDR3, is ETGVTQSPTHLIKTRGQQVTLRCSSQSGHNTVSWYQQALGQGPQFIFQYYREEENGRGNFPPRFSGLQFPNYSSELNVNALELDDSALYLCASSLGDNPPGGYTFGSGTRLTVV.

The chain uses TRBV5-1 and TRBJ2-7; D is undetermined. Trimming left V 2 bases short and J 6 bases short, with 15 bases between. The CDR3 totals 14 residues. Germline V CDR1 and CDR2: SGHRS, YFSETQ. CDR3 sequence: CASSFSRSASEQYF. The CDR3 region has the DNA TGCGCCAGCAGCTTCTCCAGAAGCGCGAGCGAGCAGTACTTC. Full variable domain (missing parts from reference TRBV5-1 and TRBJ2-7): KAGVTQTPRYLIKTRGQQVTLSCSPISGHRSVSWYQQTPGQGLQFLFEYFSETQRNKGNFPGRFSGRQFSNSRSEMNVSTLELGDSALYLCASSFSRSASEQYFGPGTRLTVT.

As concerns this clone: This specimen includes other DNA sequences encoding the same CDR3. The chain recombines TRBV6-4 with TRBJ2-7; D is uncertain. CDR3 length: 16 residues. Germline V gene sequence: CDR1 MRHNA, CDR2 SNTAGT. The V end lost 0 bases, the J end lost 3 bases, and 15 bases lay between the germline ends. CDR3 sequence reads: CASSDSVLPRHYEQYF. In DNA, the CDR3 is TGTGCCAGCAGTGACTCAGTATTACCACGACACTACGAGCAGTACTTC.

The gene calls are TRBV6-5 and TRBJ2-2, with 10 nucleotides matching TRBD1. V dropped 5 bases and J dropped 2; count of bases not matched to a gene: 2. The CDR3 covers 15 residues. From germline, CDR1 is MNHEY and CDR2 SVGAGI. CDR3 bases: TGTGCCAGCAGTCGGGACAGGGGAAACACCGGGGAGCTGTTTTTT. Encoded protein: CASSRDRGNTGELFF.

This chain uses TRBV7-8 with TRBJ1-3, with no clear D. This CDR3 is built from 16 residues. CDR1 is SGHVS, CDR2 FQNEAQ, per germline. Trimming took off 4 bases at V and 0 bases at J, with 13 bases between the two ends. The CDR3 DNA is TGTGCCAGCAGCTCTCTCTCCGCGAACTCTGGAAACACCATATATTTT. This translates into CASSSLSANSGNTIYF.

This sequence joins TRBV11-2 and TRBJ2-3; 8 bases fit TRBD1. The CDR3 spans 15 residues. Germline V gene sequence: CDR1 SGHAT, CDR2 FQNNGV. The J segment lost 5 bases and the V segment lost 4 bases, leaving 8 bases of the junction unmatched. CDR3 loop: CASSWIGTGGDTQYF. CDR3 nucleotides: TGTGCCAGCAGCTGGATCGGGACAGGAGGAGATACGCAGTATTTT. Full variable domain (rest looked up from reference TRBV11-2 and TRBJ2-3): EAGVAQSPRYKIIEKRQSVAFWCNPISGHATLYWYQQILGQGPKLLIQFQNNGVVDDSQLPKDRFSAERLKGVDSTLKIQPAKLEDSAVYLCASSWIGTGGDTQYFGPGTRLTVL.

The chain carries TRBV19 and TRBJ1-4, with D hard to call. The V end was cut by 6 bases, the J end by 7 bases, with 21 bases between. CDR1 and CDR2 from the germline V gene are LNHDA and SQIVND (reference sequence). The CDR3 is 16 residues long. The CDR3 DNA is TGTGCCAGTAGCTCCCCTTCTCAGAGCGACGGTGAAAAACTGTTTTTT. Translated, it gives CASSSPSQSDGEKLFF. Full variable domain (outside the CDR3, taken from reference TRBV19 and TRBJ1-4): DGGITQSPKYLFRKEGQNVTLSCEQNLNHDAMYWYRQDPGQGLRLIYYSQIVNDFQKGDIAEGYSVSREKKESFPLTVTSAQKNPTAFYLCASSSPSQSDGEKLFFGSGTQLSVL.

The chain links TRBV5-1 to TRBJ1-1; D is unclear. V was trimmed by 5 bases and J by 1 base, leaving 12 bases between them. This CDR3 contains 14 residues. Germline loops: CDR1 SGHRS, CDR2 YFSETQ. The CDR3 protein is CASRIDNQNTEAFF. For the CDR3, the DNA is TGCGCCAGCAGGATAGATAACCAGAACACTGAAGCTTTCTTT.

V and J are TRBV5-5 and TRBJ2-7, with 7 bases aligning to TRBD1. CDR1 is SGHKS, CDR2 YYEKEE, per germline (reference sequence). The CDR3 spans 15 residues. Trimming cost V 1 base and J 3 bases; bases outside gene matches: 7. The CDR3 is CASSLLPGGDYEQYF. CDR3 sequence (DNA): TGTGCCAGCAGCTTGTTACCAGGGGGAGACTACGAGCAGTACTTC. Filled out from reference TRBV5-5 and TRBJ2-7, the complete variable domain reads DAGVTQSPTHLIKTRGQQVTLRCSPISGHKSVSWYQQVLGQGPQFIFQYYEKEERGRGNFPDRFSARQFPNYSSELNVNALLLGDSALYLCASSLLPGGDYEQYFGPGTRLTVT.

This clone occurred once. The chain recombines TRBV27 with TRBJ1-5, with D unresolved. Per the germline V gene, CDR1 is MNHEY and CDR2 is SMNVEV (reference sequence). CDR3 size: 14 residues. With 3 bases removed from V and 1 base from J, the gap between germline ends came to 7 bases. In DNA, the CDR3 is TGTGCCAGCAGTTTGGGCACGAGCAATCAGCCCCAGCATTTT. Translated: CASSLGTSNQPQHF.

V and J are TRBV25-1 and TRBJ2-7; TRBD2 agrees at 8 bases. The CDR3 runs 12 residues. The ends lost 6 bases at V and 6 bases at J; junction bases unmatched: 4. The germline CDR1 and CDR2 sequences are MGHDK and SYGVNS. The CDR3 is CASRREGGEQYF. Here the CDR3 DNA reads TGTGCCAGCAGACGGGAGGGGGGCGAGCAGTACTTC.